Sequencing of this TCR beta chain was carried out in a study of beta chain features in type 1 diabetes. Study-level results: All four CD4+ subsets from Type 1 diabetes patients carried moderately but significantly shorter TCRB CDR3s.

A word on this clone: Its antigen is as yet unknown.

Expressed TCRB transcripts got sequenced, as all isolated RNA was reverse transcribed. Using immunoSEQ multiplex PCR, the repertoire was profiled, and TCRdb retains in-frame clones only, with some absent. This sample has roughly 140,000 clones, with 10% to 13% found just once. The receptor comes from a man younger than 40 with type 1 diabetes. The sample comprised central memory CD4+ T cells from blood.

Here the CDR3 DNA reads TGTGCCAGCAGCTTAATAGCGGCTTCTGGGGCCAACGTCCTGACTTTC. Translated: CASSLIAASGANVLTF. This chain links TRBV6-4 with TRBJ2-6, with D perhaps TRBD2 (6 bases). This CDR3 is built from 16 residues. The ends were cut back, 6 bases at V and 1 base at J, with 13 bases in the middle. Germline CDR1 and CDR2: MRHNA and SNTAGT.